Sequencing of this T cell receptor (beta chain) was carried out in a study of blood T cells in healthy people across ages. Overall study results and limits: Investigators viewed diversity estimates from one million T cells as underestimates, the study reported. The fall in TCR beta diversity per million T cells was roughly linear with age.

A second PCR, run for about 7 to 11 cycles, used a sample-barcoded 5' primer plus a J-beta primer mix. A 12-random-nucleotide template-switch adaptor tagged each cDNA molecule. TCRdb used MiXCR to reprocess the 5' RACE reads, holding one entry per CDR3 protein. The sample includes 650,000 to 800,000 distinct CDR3 sequences, 52% of them seen just once. Germline loops: CDR1 SGHAT, CDR2 FQNNGV. The CDR3 loop spans 17 amino acids. Isolation of PBMCs gave at least 6 million cells per sample. As concerns this clonotype: The antigen is not known. Given a much more abundant clone one base away, this may be a read error.

The TCR sequence derives from an elderly woman in good health. This chain connects TRBV11-2 to TRBJ2-1; 8 bases match TRBD1. Sequenced material: blood. Here the CDR3 reads CASCFSGGEGRLNEQFF. The CDR3 DNA sequence: TGTGCCAGCTGCTTCTCAGGGGGCGAAGGGCGATTAAATGAGCAGTTCTTC. Filled out from reference TRBV11-2 and TRBJ2-1, the complete variable domain reads EAGVAQSPRYKIIEKRQSVAFWCNPISGHATLYWYQQILGQGPKLLIQFQNNGVVDDSQLPKDRFSAERLKGVDSTLKIQPAKLEDSAVYLCASCFSGGEGRLNEQFFGPGTRLTVL.